A single sample is the source of the 22 T cell receptor beta chains below, sequenced in a study of radiotherapy plus CTLA-4 blockade in lung cancer. TCRdb's copy holds only in-frame clones and misses some; the assay was immunoSEQ multiplex PCR. The sample carries tens of thousands of clones, 76% recorded once. Sample: peripheral blood, taken from a patient treated with radiotherapy plus ipilimumab. Source of these receptors: a human donor with non-small cell lung cancer whose response to radiotherapy plus ipilimumab could not be evaluated. Some clones in this sample may be carry-over from other donors' samples.

V is TRBV6-1 and J is TRBJ1-4; TRBD1 matches at 8 bases. In germline, CDR1 is MNHNS, CDR2 SASEGT. V dropped 5 bases and J dropped 7; count of bases not matched to a gene: 9. The length of the CDR3 is 15 residues. CDR3 DNA sequence: TGTGCCAGCAGTCTGACAGGGGAGAGTGGTGAAAAACTGTTTTTT. It translates to CASSLTGESGEKLFF.

This clone has a handful of counts. The genes are TRBV6-5 and TRBJ2-7, with 7 nucleotides matching TRBD2. Germline V gives CDR1 MNHEY, CDR2 SVGAGI. With 3 bases clipped from V and 0 bases from J, the junction kept 5 bases outside the gene matches. The CDR3 has 15 residues. CDR3 loop: CASSYRGGLSYEQYF. The CDR3 nucleotides read TGTGCCAGCAGTTATCGCGGGGGACTCTCCTACGAGCAGTACTTC.

The table lists this clone with a count of one. The chain is built from TRBV11-2 and TRBJ2-2; the D gene is possibly TRBD2 (5 bases). The CDR3 is 16 residues long. Deletions cut 5 bases from V and 7 bases from J, with 20 bases between. Germline V CDR1 and CDR2: SGHAT, FQNNGV. The CDR3 DNA follows: TGTGCCAGCAGCCGCAAGGACTTTCGATGGGGCGGGGAGCTGTTTTTT. Its translation is CASSRKDFRWGGELFF. Full variable domain (missing parts from reference TRBV11-2 and TRBJ2-2): EAGVAQSPRYKIIEKRQSVAFWCNPISGHATLYWYQQILGQGPKLLIQFQNNGVVDDSQLPKDRFSAERLKGVDSTLKIQPAKLEDSAVYLCASSRKDFRWGGELFFGEGSRLTVL.

The gene calls are TRBV7-8 and TRBJ1-1; maybe TRBD1 (5 bases). Germline values: CDR1 SGHVS, CDR2 FQNEAQ. V lost 1 base and J 4 bases, leaving 13 bases between the germline ends. CDR3 length: 15 residues. CDR3 protein: CASSLGDGGGTEAFF. The CDR3 DNA sequence: TGTGCCAGCAGCTTAGGTGACGGGGGGGGCACTGAAGCTTTCTTT.

The chain couples TRBV19 to TRBJ2-5, with a tentative D call TRBD1 (6 bases). There are 14 residues in the CDR3. V was cut by 3 bases and J by 2 bases, with 10 bases left in between. Germline loops: CDR1 LNHDA, CDR2 SQIVND (reference sequence). The CDR3 reads CASSIRRGQETQYF. The CDR3 region has the DNA TGTGCCAGTAGTATCCGCAGGGGACAAGAGACCCAGTACTTC.

The chain uses TRBV5-1 and TRBJ2-5; 8 bases fit TRBD2. From germline, CDR1 is SGHRS and CDR2 YFSETQ. The length of the CDR3 is 14 residues. V gave up 2 bases and J gave up 5 bases; unmatched junction bases: 5. CDR3 amino acids: CASSFPAGGETQYF. The CDR3 bases are TGCGCCAGCAGCTTTCCCGCGGGGGGTGAGACCCAGTACTTC.

The chain uses TRBV18 and TRBJ1-3, with D tentatively TRBD1 (6 bases). V was pared by 3 bases and J by 2 bases, with 14 bases between. Per the germline V gene, CDR1 is KGHSH and CDR2 is LQKENI. CDR3 size: 16 residues. CDR3 protein: CASSPGSAGAGNTIYF. In DNA, the CDR3 is TGTGCCAGCTCACCGGGGTCGGCAGGGGCTGGAAACACCATATATTTT.

The V gene is TRBV5-1, the J gene TRBJ2-5; 10 bases fit TRBD1. There are 15 residues in the CDR3. V shed 3 bases and J 3 bases; nucleotides not matched to a gene: 5. Germline assignment: CDR1 SGHRS and CDR2 YFSETQ. The CDR3 nucleotides read TGCGCCAGCAGCTCCAGACAGGGGGCGGAAGAGACCCAGTACTTC. Its translation is CASSSRQGAEETQYF.

V is TRBV19 and J is TRBJ1-1, with D unresolved. The germline V gene encodes CDR1 LNHDA and CDR2 SQIVND (reference sequence). This CDR3 contains 15 residues. V lost 6 bases and J 1 base, leaving 15 bases between the germline ends. CDR3 sequence (DNA): TGTGCCAGTAGCCACAGTATGGTGAAGAACACTGAAGCTTTCTTT. As protein: CASSHSMVKNTEAFF.

This clone was seen a few times. The rearrangement joins TRBV5-1 to TRBJ2-3, with a weak D call TRBD2 (5 bases). Looked up from germline, CDR1 is SGHRS and CDR2 is YFSETQ. This CDR3 contains 13 residues. Trimming pared 4 bases from V and 2 bases from J, leaving 8 bases between. DNA of the CDR3: TGCGCCAGCAGCGGAGGCAACACAGATACGCAGTATTTT. It specifies CASSGGNTDTQYF. Combining the CDR3 with reference TRBV5-1 and TRBJ2-3 gives the whole variable domain KAGVTQTPRYLIKTRGQQVTLSCSPISGHRSVSWYQQTPGQGLQFLFEYFSETQRNKGNFPGRFSGRQFSNSRSEMNVSTLELGDSALYLCASSGGNTDTQYFGPGTRLTVL.

This chain joins TRBV19 and TRBJ2-1, with 8 bases matching TRBD2. The CDR3 loop spans 13 amino acids. With V trimmed by 10 bases and J by 2 bases, 4 bases remained unmatched. Looked up from germline, CDR1 is LNHDA and CDR2 is SQIVND (reference sequence). CDR3 nucleotide sequence: TGTGCCACGGGGGGGATGACCTACAATGAGCAGTTCTTC. Protein product: CATGGMTYNEQFF.

The rearrangement joins TRBV25-1 to TRBJ1-2, with 10 bases matching TRBD1. The trim removed 2 bases at V and 8 bases at J, leaving 8 bases unmatched. CDR3 size: 15 residues. From germline, CDR1 is MGHDK and CDR2 SYGVNS. The CDR3 is CASSEGDRGIGGYTF. CDR3 nucleotides: TGTGCCAGCAGTGAAGGGGACAGGGGAATCGGCGGCTACACCTTC.

This clone was recorded a few times. Written as DNA, the CDR3 is TGTGCCAGCAGCTCGACGACAGGGAACTCTGGAAACACCATATATTTT. Its protein is CASSSTTGNSGNTIYF. The genes are TRBV11-2 and TRBJ1-3, with 7 bases identical to TRBD1. The CDR3 is made up of 16 amino acids. Trimming at V came to 4 bases and at J to 0 bases, leaving 6 bases not matched to a gene. The V gene's germline CDR1 is SGHAT and CDR2 FQNNGV.

This clone was detected once. The rearrangement links TRBV28 to TRBJ1-1, with TRBD1 as a possible D gene (5 bases). CDR3 length: 17 amino acids. Trimming took off 3 bases at V and 3 bases at J, with 20 bases between the two ends. The V gene's germline CDR1 is MDHEN and CDR2 SYDVKM. The CDR3 nucleotides are TGTGCCAGCAGTTTGGCGCTTCTGGGGGGAGAGGACACTGAAGCTTTCTTT. It specifies CASSLALLGGEDTEAFF.

This clone was picked up a small number of times. This chain connects TRBV2 to TRBJ2-7; possibly TRBD2 for D (6 bases). V was clipped by 7 bases and J by 1 base, with 11 bases between them. Germline CDR1 SNHLY, CDR2 FYNNEI. This CDR3 is built from 13 residues. DNA for the CDR3: TGTGCCAGCACCTATCGGGGGTCCTACGAGCAGTACTTC. Protein product: CASTYRGSYEQYF.

The chain links TRBV10-2 to TRBJ2-3; TRBD2 matches 12 bases. Germline CDR1 WSHSY, CDR2 SAAADI. The CDR3 length is 17 residues. J was trimmed by 1 base and V by 0 bases; bases with no gene match: 2. The CDR3: CASSESRLAGGTDTQYF. CDR3 in DNA: TGCGCCAGCAGTGAGTCGAGACTAGCGGGGGGCACAGATACGCAGTATTTT.

The chain carries TRBV27 and TRBJ2-7; D not certain. This CDR3 contains 14 residues. The germline CDR1 and CDR2 sequences are MNHEY and SMNVEV (reference sequence). With 2 bases removed from V and 2 bases from J, the gap between germline ends came to 10 bases. CDR3 protein: CASSLEYEAYEQYF. The CDR3 region has the DNA TGTGCCAGCAGTTTAGAGTATGAGGCCTACGAGCAGTACTTC.

The chain uses TRBV5-1 and TRBJ1-1; 10 bases fit TRBD1. Germline V CDR1 and CDR2: SGHRS, YFSETQ. The V gene end was trimmed by 0 bases and the J gene end by 5 bases; junction bases not matched to a gene: 10. This CDR3 contains 17 residues. CDR3 in amino acids: CASSLGPGTGDVTEAFF. For the CDR3, the DNA is TGCGCCAGCAGCTTGGGGCCCGGGACAGGGGATGTGACTGAAGCTTTCTTT.

The J gene is TRBJ2-7, the V gene TRBV25-1; D is possibly TRBD1 (5 bases). Germline CDR1 MGHDK, CDR2 SYGVNS. The CDR3 has 14 residues. V lost 4 bases and J lost 5, with 15 bases in between. The CDR3, as DNA: TGTGCCAGCAGTGGCCAGGGAAGAATCCACGAGCAGTACTTC. Translating gives CASSGQGRIHEQYF.

This clone was seen a single time. The V call is TRBV7-2, the J call TRBJ1-3; weak D call: TRBD1 (5 bases). The CDR3 runs 15 residues. V lost 5 bases and J 7 bases, leaving 18 bases between the germline ends. Germline V CDR1 and CDR2: SGHTA, FQGNSA. The DNA of the CDR3 is TGTGCCAGCAGCCGTCCGGGAGGGACCGGGAACACCATATATTTT. It yields the protein CASSRPGGTGNTIYF.

The rearrangement joins TRBV18 to TRBJ2-2; D unresolved. Germline CDR1 reads KGHSH; CDR2 reads LQKENI. V was pared by 0 bases and J by 6 bases, with 8 bases between. The CDR3 sequence is 14 residues long. In nucleotides, the CDR3 is TGTGCCAGCTCACCACCGGTCCCAGCCGGGGAGCTGTTTTTT. Amino acids: CASSPPVPAGELFF.

V and J are TRBV28 and TRBJ2-7, with 9 bases aligning to TRBD1. Trimming at V came to 5 bases and at J to 3 bases, leaving 5 bases not matched to a gene. The CDR3 has 14 residues. CDR1 and CDR2 (germline): MDHEN, SYDVKM. For the CDR3, the DNA is TGTGCCAGCAGTGGGGACAGGGTAGACTACGAGCAGTACTTC. Protein sequence: CASSGDRVDYEQYF.